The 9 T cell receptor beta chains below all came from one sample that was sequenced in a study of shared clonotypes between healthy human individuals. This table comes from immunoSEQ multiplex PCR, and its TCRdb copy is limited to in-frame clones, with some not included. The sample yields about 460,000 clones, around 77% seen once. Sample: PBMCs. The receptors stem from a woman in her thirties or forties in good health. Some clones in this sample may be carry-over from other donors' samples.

CDR3 bases: TGTGCCAGCAGCCCTGCCTTAGCGAGGGATACGCAGTATTTT. Encoded protein: CASSPALARDTQYF. This chain uses TRBV7-9 with TRBJ2-3; D possibly corresponds to TRBD2 (5 bases). The CDR3 covers 14 residues. V was cut by 5 bases and J by 6 bases, with 15 bases left in between. Germline CDR1 and CDR2: SEHNR and FQNEAQ (reference sequence).

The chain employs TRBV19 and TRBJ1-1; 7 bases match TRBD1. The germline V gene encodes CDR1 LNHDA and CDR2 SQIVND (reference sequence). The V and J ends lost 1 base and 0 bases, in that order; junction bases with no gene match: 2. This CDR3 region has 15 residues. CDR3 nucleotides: TGTGCCAGTAGTATAGTGGGACAGATGAACACTGAAGCTTTCTTT. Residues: CASSIVGQMNTEAFF.

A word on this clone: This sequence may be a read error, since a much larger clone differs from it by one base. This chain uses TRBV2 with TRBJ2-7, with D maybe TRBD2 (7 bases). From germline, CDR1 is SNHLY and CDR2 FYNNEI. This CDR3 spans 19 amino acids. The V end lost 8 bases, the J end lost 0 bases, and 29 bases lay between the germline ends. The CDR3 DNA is TGTGCCAGCCAAGTGATAGGGATGGTGGGGGGGGCTCACTCCTACGAGCAGTACTTC. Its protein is CASQVIGMVGGAHSYEQYF.

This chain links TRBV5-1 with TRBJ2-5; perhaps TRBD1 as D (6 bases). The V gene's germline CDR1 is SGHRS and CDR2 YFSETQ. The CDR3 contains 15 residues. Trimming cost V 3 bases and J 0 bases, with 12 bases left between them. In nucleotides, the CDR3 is TGCGCCAGCAGCTCGAGCGACAGGTACCAAGAGACCCAGTACTTC. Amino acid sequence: CASSSSDRYQETQYF.

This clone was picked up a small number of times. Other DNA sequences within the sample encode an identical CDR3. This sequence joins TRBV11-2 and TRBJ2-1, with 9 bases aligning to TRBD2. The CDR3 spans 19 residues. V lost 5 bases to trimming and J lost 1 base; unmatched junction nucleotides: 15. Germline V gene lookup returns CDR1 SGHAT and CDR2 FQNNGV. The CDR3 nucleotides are TGTGCCAGCAGCCCTGACACCCCGACTAGCGGCCGTTCCTACAATGAGCAGTTCTTC. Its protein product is CASSPDTPTSGRSYNEQFF.

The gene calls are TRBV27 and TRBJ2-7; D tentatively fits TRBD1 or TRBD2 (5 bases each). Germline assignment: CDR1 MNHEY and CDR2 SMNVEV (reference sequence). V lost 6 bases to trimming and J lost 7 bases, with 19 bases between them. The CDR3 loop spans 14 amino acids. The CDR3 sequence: CASRSRDRTSEQYF. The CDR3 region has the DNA TGTGCCAGCAGAAGCCGGGACCGGACGTCTGAGCAGTACTTC.

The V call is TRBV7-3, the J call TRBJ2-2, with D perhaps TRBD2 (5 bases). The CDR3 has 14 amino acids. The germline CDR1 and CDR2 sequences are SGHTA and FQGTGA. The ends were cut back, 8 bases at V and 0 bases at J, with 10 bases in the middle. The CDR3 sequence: CASSPSTNTGELFF. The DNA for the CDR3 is TGTGCCAGCTCCCCTAGCACGAACACCGGGGAGCTGTTTTTT.

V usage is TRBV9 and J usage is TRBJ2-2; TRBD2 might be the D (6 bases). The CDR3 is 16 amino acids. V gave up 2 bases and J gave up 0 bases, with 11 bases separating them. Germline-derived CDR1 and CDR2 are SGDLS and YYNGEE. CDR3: CASSVWAGPNTGELFF. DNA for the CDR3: TGTGCCAGCAGCGTCTGGGCGGGACCGAACACCGGGGAGCTGTTTTTT.

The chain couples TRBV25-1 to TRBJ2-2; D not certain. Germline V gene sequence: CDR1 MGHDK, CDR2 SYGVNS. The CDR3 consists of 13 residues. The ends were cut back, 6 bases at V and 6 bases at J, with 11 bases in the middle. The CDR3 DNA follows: TGTGCCAGCAGGGGTTCGAGGTCCGGGGAGCTGTTTTTT. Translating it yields CASRGSRSGELFF.